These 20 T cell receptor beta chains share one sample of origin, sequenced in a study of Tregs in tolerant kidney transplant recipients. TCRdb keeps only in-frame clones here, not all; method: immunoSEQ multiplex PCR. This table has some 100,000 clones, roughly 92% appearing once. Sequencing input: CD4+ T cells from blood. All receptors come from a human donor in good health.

The CDR3 DNA follows: TGTGCCAGCAGCCCCACAGGGGGCGAGGAGACCCAGTACTTC. It translates to CASSPTGGEETQYF. V and J are TRBV7-7 and TRBJ2-5; TRBD1 aligns across 9 bases. V shed 5 bases and J 5 bases; nucleotides not matched to a gene: 6. This CDR3 has 14 amino acids. CDR1 is SSHAT, CDR2 FNYEAQ, per germline (reference sequence). Full variable domain (outside the CDR3, taken from reference TRBV7-7 and TRBJ2-5): GAGVSQSPRYKVTKRGQDVTLRCDPISSHATLYWYQQALGQGPEFLTYFNYEAQPDKSGLPSDRFSAERPEGSISTLTIQRTEQRDSAMYRCASSPTGGEETQYFGPGTRLLVL.

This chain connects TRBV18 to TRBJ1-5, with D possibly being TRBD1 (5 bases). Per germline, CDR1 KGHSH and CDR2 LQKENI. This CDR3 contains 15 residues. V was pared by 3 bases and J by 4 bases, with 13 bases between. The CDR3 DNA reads TGTGCCAGCTCACCCGGTTCAGGGAGAAATCAGCCCCAGCATTTT. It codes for CASSPGSGRNQPQHF. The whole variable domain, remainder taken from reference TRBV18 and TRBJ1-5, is NAGVMQNPRHLVRRRGQEARLRCSPMKGHSHVYWYRQLPEEGLKFMVYLQKENIIDESGMPKERFSAEFPKEGPSILRIQQVVRGDSAAYFCASSPGSGRNQPQHFGDGTRLSIL.

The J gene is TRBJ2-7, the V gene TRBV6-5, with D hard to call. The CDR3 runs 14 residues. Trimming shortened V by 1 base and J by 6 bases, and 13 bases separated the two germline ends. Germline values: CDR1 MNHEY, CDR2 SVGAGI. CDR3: CASSYWSVSSEQYF. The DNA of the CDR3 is TGTGCCAGCAGTTACTGGTCAGTGTCAAGCGAGCAGTACTTC.

CDR3 loop: CASSVDRGYEQYF. CDR3 nucleotide sequence: TGTGCCAGCAGCGTAGACAGGGGCTACGAGCAGTACTTC. The chain carries TRBV9 and TRBJ2-7; TRBD1 matches 7 bases. Germline values: CDR1 SGDLS, CDR2 YYNGEE. V shed 0 bases, J shed 3 bases, and the junction held 0 bases outside the gene matches. The CDR3 is 13 residues long. Variable domain in full (rest from reference TRBV9 and TRBJ2-7): DSGVTQTPKHLITATGQRVTLRCSPRSGDLSVYWYQQSLDQGLQFLIQYYNGEERAKGNILERFSAQQFPDLHSELNLSSLELGDSALYFCASSVDRGYEQYFGPGTRLTVT.

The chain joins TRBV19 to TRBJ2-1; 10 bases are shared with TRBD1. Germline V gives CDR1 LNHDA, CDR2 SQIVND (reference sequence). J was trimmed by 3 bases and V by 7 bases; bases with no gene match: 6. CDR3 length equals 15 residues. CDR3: CASIRQGAGYNEQFF. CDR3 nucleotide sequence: TGTGCCAGTATTCGACAGGGGGCTGGCTACAATGAGCAGTTCTTC.

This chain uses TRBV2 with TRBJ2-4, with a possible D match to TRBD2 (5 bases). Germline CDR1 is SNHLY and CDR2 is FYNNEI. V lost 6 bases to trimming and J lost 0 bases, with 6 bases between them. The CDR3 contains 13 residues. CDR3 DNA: TGTGCCAGCAGCGGAGGAGCCAAAAACATTCAGTACTTC. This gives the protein CASSGGAKNIQYF.

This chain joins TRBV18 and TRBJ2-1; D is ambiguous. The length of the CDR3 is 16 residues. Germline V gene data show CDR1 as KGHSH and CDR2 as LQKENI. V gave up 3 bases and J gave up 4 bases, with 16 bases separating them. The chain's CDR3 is CASSPGERGIYNEQFF. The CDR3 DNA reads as TGTGCCAGCTCACCGGGCGAGAGAGGCATATACAATGAGCAGTTCTTC.

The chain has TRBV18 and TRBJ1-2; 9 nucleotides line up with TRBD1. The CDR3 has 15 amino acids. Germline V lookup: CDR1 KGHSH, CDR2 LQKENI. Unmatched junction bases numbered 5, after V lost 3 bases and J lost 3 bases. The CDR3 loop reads CASSPGTGNDYGYTF. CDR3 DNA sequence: TGTGCCAGCTCACCTGGGACAGGGAACGACTATGGCTACACCTTC.

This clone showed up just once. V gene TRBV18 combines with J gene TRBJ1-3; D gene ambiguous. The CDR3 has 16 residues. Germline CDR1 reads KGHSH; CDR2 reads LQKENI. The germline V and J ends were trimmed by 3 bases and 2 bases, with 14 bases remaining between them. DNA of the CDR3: TGTGCCAGCTCACCTCAAAGGCCCCTAACTGGAAACACCATATATTTT. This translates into CASSPQRPLTGNTIYF. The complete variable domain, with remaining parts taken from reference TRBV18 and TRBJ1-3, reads NAGVMQNPRHLVRRRGQEARLRCSPMKGHSHVYWYRQLPEEGLKFMVYLQKENIIDESGMPKERFSAEFPKEGPSILRIQQVVRGDSAAYFCASSPQRPLTGNTIYFGEGSWLTVV.

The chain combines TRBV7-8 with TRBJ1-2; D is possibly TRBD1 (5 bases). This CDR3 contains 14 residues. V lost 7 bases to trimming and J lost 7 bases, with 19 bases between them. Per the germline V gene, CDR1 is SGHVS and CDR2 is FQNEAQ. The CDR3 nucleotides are TGTGCCAGCACGGGGGAGGGGTGGTCCGGTGGCTACACCTTC. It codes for CASTGEGWSGGYTF.

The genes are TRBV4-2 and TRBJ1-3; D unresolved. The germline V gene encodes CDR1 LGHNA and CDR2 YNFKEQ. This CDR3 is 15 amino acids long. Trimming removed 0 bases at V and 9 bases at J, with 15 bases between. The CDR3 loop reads CASSQDESSLTTIYF. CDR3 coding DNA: TGTGCCAGCAGCCAAGATGAAAGCAGTCTGACCACCATATATTTT.

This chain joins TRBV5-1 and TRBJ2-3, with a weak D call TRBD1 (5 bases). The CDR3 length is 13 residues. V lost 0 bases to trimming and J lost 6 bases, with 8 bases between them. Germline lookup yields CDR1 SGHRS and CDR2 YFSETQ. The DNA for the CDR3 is TGCGCCAGCAGCTTGGTAGGGGATGATACGCAGTATTTT. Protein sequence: CASSLVGDDTQYF.

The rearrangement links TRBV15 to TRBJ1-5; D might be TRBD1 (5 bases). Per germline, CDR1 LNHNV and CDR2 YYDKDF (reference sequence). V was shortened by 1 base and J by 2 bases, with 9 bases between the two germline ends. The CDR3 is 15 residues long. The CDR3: CATSRAREGNQPQHF. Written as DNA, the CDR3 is TGTGCCACCAGCAGAGCCAGGGAGGGCAATCAGCCCCAGCATTTT.

CDR3 nucleotide sequence: TGTGCCAGCTCACCGGACAGGGTGAACACTGAAGCTTTCTTT. Protein: CASSPDRVNTEAFF. The chain couples TRBV18 to TRBJ1-1; 8 bases align to TRBD1. J was trimmed by 0 bases and V by 3 bases; bases with no gene match: 0. This CDR3 is 14 amino acids long. Germline-derived CDR1 and CDR2 are KGHSH and LQKENI.

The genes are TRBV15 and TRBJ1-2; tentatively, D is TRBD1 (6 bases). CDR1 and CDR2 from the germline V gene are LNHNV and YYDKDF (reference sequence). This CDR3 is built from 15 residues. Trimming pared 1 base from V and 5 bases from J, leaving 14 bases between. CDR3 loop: CATSRGGGFGYGYTF. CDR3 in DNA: TGTGCCACCAGCAGAGGAGGGGGGTTTGGGTATGGCTACACCTTC. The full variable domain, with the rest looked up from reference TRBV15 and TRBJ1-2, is DAMVIQNPRYQVTQFGKPVTLSCSQTLNHNVMYWYQQKSSQAPKLLFHYYDKDFNNEADTPDNFQSRRPNTSFCFLDIRSPGLGDTAMYLCATSRGGGFGYGYTFGSGTRLTVV.

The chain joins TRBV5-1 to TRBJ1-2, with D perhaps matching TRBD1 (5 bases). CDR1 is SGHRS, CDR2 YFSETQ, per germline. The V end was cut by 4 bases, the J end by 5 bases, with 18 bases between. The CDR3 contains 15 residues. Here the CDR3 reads CASSPGPGVSYGYTF. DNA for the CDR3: TGCGCCAGCAGCCCGGGGCCGGGTGTCTCATATGGCTACACCTTC.

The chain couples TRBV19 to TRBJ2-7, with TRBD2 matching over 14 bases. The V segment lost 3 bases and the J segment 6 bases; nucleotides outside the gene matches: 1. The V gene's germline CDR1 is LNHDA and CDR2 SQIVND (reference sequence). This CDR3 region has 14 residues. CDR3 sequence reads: CASSIGLAGGEQYF. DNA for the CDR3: TGTGCCAGTAGTATCGGACTAGCGGGAGGCGAGCAGTACTTC.

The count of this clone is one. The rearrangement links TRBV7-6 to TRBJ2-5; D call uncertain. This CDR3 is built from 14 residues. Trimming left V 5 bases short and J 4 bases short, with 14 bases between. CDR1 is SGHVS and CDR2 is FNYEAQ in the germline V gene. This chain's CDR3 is CASSQPWPTETQYF. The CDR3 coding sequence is TGTGCCAGCAGCCAACCCTGGCCCACAGAGACCCAGTACTTC.

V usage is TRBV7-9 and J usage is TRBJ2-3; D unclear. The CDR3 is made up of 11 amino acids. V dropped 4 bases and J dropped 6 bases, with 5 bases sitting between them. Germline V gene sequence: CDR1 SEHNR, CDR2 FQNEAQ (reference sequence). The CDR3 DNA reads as TGTGCCAGCAGCTCGCGGGATACGCAGTATTTT. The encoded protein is CASSSRDTQYF.

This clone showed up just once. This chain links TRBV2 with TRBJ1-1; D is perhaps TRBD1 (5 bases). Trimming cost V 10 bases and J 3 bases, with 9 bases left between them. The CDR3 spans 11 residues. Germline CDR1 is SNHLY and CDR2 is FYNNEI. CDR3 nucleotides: TGTGCCAAGCAGGGTCACACTGAAGCTTTCTTT. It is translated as CAKQGHTEAFF.